These T cell receptor beta chains were read from a single sample in a study of response to subunit inactivated influenza vaccine. TCRdb itself ran the RT-PCR reads through MiXCR, one entry per CDR3 protein. The sample has hundreds of thousands of distinct CDR3 sequences, around 14% seen once; the top ten hold around 6.5%. Sequenced material: PBMCs from blood, taken approximately 15 days before vaccination. These receptors were obtained from a man between 45 and 60 years old who received an inactivated influenza vaccine. The CDR3 runs from the conserved cysteine through the conserved F or W. D genes are given only for firm matches. Clone size is stated in some rows and not others, as once, few, many or a class when expanded.

j_call | clone_size | d_call | v_call | cdr3_aa | cdr3_nt
TRBJ1-2 | NA | TRBD1 | TRBV20-1 | CSARDQVTGYGYTF | TGCAGTGCTAGAGATCAGGTGACAGGGTATGGCTACACCTTC
TRBJ2-1 | NA | TRBD2 | TRBV7-2 | CASSSSGVFNEQFF | TGTGCCAGCAGCTCTAGCGGGGTTTTCAATGAGCAGTTCTTC
TRBJ2-7 | few | NA | TRBV12-3/TRBV12-4 | CASTETGRAYEQYF | TGTGCCAGCACCGAAACAGGGAGGGCCTACGAGCAGTACTTC
TRBJ2-7 | NA | NA | TRBV4-3 | CASSHLAFGTYEQYF | TGCGCCAGCAGCCACCTAGCTTTCGGGACCTACGAGCAGTACTTC
TRBJ1-2 | few | NA | TRBV5-5 | CASSLEQGLDGYTF | TGTGCCAGCAGCTTGGAGCAGGGCCTAGATGGCTACACCTTC
TRBJ1-1 | NA | TRBD1 | TRBV12-3/TRBV12-4 | CASSVSQGARAFF | TGTGCCAGCAGTGTCAGTCAGGGGGCGCGAGCTTTCTTT
TRBJ2-5 | few | NA | TRBV7-9 | CASSGRDGVQETQYF | TGTGCCAGCAGCGGGCGGGACGGAGTACAAGAGACCCAGTACTTC
TRBJ1-5 | few | NA | TRBV20-1 | CSVSPAYSNQPQHF | TGCAGTGTTAGCCCAGCCTATAGCAATCAGCCCCAGCATTTT
TRBJ1-3 | NA | NA | TRBV12-3/TRBV12-4 | CASSPLVTRGNTIYF | TGTGCCAGCAGTCCCTTAGTCACCAGGGGAAACACCATATATTTT
TRBJ2-3 | few | TRBD2 | TRBV20-1 | CSAVTSGGADTQYF | TGCAGTGCCGTAACTAGCGGGGGGGCCGATACGCAGTATTTT
TRBJ2-7 | few | TRBD1 | TRBV5-8 | CASSLGTGTAYPQYF | TGTGCCAGCAGCTTGGGAACTGGGACAGCATATCCGCAGTACTTC
TRBJ1-2 | few | NA | TRBV7-9 | CASSGRTGNYGYTF | TGTGCCAGCAGCGGTCGGACGGGGAACTATGGCTACACCTTC
TRBJ1-2 | NA | NA | TRBV6-1 | CASSDRVSGGYTF | TGTGCCAGCAGTGACAGGGTTTCGGGAGGCTACACCTTC
TRBJ1-1 | many | TRBD1 | TRBV12-3/TRBV12-4 | CASSRDRGNTEAFF | TGTGCCAGCAGTAGGGACAGGGGCAACACTGAAGCTTTCTTT
TRBJ1-1 | NA | NA | TRBV5-4 | CASSLAVGTNTEAFF | TGTGCCAGCAGCTTGGCCGTGGGTACGAACACTGAAGCTTTCTTT
TRBJ2-1 | NA | TRBD2 | TRBV28 | CASKTSGSSMFEQFF | TGTGCCAGCAAGACTAGCGGGAGTAGTATGTTTGAGCAGTTCTTC
TRBJ2-7 | few | TRBD2 | TRBV6-2/TRBV6-3 | CASSRTPSGSSYEQYF | TGTGCCAGCAGTCGAACACCTAGCGGGTCCTCCTACGAGCAGTACTTC
TRBJ1-5 | few | NA | TRBV10-3 | CAIRVGHDRNQPQHF | TGTGCCATCAGGGTGGGGCACGATAGAAATCAGCCCCAGCATTTT
TRBJ2-3 | NA | TRBD2 | TRBV27 | CASSLSPSGDTDTQYF | TGTGCCAGCAGTTTATCGCCTAGCGGGGACACAGATACGCAGTATTTT
TRBJ2-3 | many | NA | TRBV5-1 | CASSLFVGTDTQYF | TGCGCCAGCAGCTTGTTTGTCGGTACCGATACGCAGTATTTT
TRBJ2-7 | NA | NA | TRBV7-2 | CASSLDLHEQYF | TGTGCCAGCAGCTTAGATCTCCACGAGCAGTACTTC
TRBJ1-1 | many | NA | TRBV12-3/TRBV12-4 | CASRTGQQATEAFF | TGTGCCAGCAGAACTGGACAGCAAGCCACTGAAGCTTTCTTT
TRBJ2-5 | many | TRBD2 | TRBV29-1 | CSVEVGSGDQETQYF | TGCAGCGTTGAAGTCGGTAGCGGGGATCAAGAGACCCAGTACTTC
TRBJ2-1 | NA | TRBD2 | TRBV6-1 | CASRVAGARQGNEQFF | TGTGCCAGCAGAGTAGCGGGAGCACGCCAGGGCAATGAGCAGTTCTTC
TRBJ2-1 | few | NA | TRBV7-2 | CASSLYNSEQFF | TGTGCCAGCAGCTTATACAACAGCGAGCAGTTCTTC
TRBJ2-7 | NA | NA | TRBV7-2 | CASSSYIPYEQYF | TGTGCCAGCAGCTCTTATATACCCTACGAGCAGTACTTC
TRBJ2-7 | NA | NA | TRBV30 | CAWSPPTGEKYF | TGTGCCTGGAGTCCCCCGACAGGCGAAAAGTACTTC
TRBJ2-3 | NA | TRBD2 | TRBV20-1 | CSARTLLGLANEPDTQYF | TGCAGTGCTAGGACACTTTTAGGACTAGCGAACGAGCCAGATACGCAGTATTTT
TRBJ1-1 | NA | TRBD1 | TRBV28 | CASSDRVGVAFF | TGTGCCAGCAGTGACAGGGTGGGAGTAGCTTTCTTT
TRBJ2-7 | NA | TRBD2 | TRBV7-2 | CASSPTSGFYEQYF | TGTGCCAGCAGCCCGACTAGCGGGTTTTACGAGCAGTACTTC
TRBJ2-5 | NA | NA | TRBV15 | CATSHGAKGGETQYF | TGTGCCACCAGCCACGGGGCCAAAGGGGGAGAGACCCAGTACTTC
TRBJ1-1 | few | NA | TRBV10-3 | CAITPNMNTEAFF | TGTGCCATCACCCCCAACATGAACACTGAAGCTTTCTTT
TRBJ2-3 | NA | NA | TRBV20-1 | CSASRLDTQYF | TGCAGTGCTAGTAGGCTAGATACGCAGTATTTT
TRBJ1-5 | few | NA | TRBV6-1 | CASKPTAGSSNQPQHF | TGTGCCAGCAAACCGACAGCGGGTTCTAGCAATCAGCCCCAGCATTTT